This T cell receptor beta chain was observed in a study of neoadjuvant anti-PD-1 for oral cavity cancer. The table came from immunoSEQ multiplex PCR; TCRdb's copy has only in-frame clones and leaves some out. The table records some 15,000 clones, 60% to 75% of them present only once. The length of the CDR3 is 15 residues. From germline, CDR1 is GTSNPN and CDR2 SVGIG (reference sequence). With 0 bases removed from V and 2 bases from J, the gap between germline ends came to 11 bases. Time point of the sample: after neoadjuvant nivolumab, at surgical resection. Specimen: PBMCs, collected after nivolumab (anti-PD-1) treatment. The rearrangement uses TRBV30 and TRBJ2-1; D not resolved. This clonotype originated in a person aged 35 to 85 with oral cavity squamous cell carcinoma. DNA of the CDR3: TGTGCCTGGAGTGTACCGCCGGTTACCTACAATGAGCAGTTCTTC. Amino acids: CAWSVPPVTYNEQFF.